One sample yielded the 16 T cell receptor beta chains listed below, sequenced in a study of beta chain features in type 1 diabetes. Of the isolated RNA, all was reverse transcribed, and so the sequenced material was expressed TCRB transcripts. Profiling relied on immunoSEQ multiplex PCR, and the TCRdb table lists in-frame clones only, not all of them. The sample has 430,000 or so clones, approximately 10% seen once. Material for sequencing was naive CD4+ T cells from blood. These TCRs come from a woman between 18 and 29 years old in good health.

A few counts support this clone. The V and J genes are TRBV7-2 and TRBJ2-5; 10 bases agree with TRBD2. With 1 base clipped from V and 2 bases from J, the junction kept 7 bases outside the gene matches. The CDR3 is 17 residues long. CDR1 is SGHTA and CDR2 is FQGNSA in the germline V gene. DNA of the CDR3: TGTGCCAGCAGCTTAGGTGCCCCTAGCGGGGGACAAGAGACCCAGTACTTC. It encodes CASSLGAPSGGQETQYF.

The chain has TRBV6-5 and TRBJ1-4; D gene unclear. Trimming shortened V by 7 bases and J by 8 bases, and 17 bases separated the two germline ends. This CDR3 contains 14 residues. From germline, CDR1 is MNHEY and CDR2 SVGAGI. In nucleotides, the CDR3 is TGTGCCAGCACCCAAAGGGTGCTAACCGAAAAACTGTTTTTT. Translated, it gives CASTQRVLTEKLFF.

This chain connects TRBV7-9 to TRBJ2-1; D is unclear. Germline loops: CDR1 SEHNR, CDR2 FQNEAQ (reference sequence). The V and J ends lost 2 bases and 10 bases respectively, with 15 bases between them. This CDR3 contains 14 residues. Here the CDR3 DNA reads TGTGCCAGCAGCTTAATCGGTCCGGGCAGCGAGCAGTTCTTC. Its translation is CASSLIGPGSEQFF.

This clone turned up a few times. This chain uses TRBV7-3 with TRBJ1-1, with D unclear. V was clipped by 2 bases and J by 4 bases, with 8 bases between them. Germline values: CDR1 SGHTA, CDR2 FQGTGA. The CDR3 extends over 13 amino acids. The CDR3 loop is CASSLEKSTEAFF. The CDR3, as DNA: TGTGCCAGCAGCTTAGAGAAGAGCACTGAAGCTTTCTTT.

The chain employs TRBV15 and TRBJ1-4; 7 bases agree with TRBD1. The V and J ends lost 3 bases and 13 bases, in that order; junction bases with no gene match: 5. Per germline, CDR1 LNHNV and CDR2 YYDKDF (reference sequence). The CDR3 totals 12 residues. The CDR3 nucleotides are TGTGCCACCAGCAGGTACCAGGGGGGACTGTTTTTT. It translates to CATSRYQGGLFF.

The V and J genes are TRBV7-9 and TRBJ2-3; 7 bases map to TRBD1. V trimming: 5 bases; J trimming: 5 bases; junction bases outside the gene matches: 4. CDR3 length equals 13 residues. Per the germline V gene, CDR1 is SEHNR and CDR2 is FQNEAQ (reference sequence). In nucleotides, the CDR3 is TGTGCCAGCAGCGGACAGGACGGAGATACGCAGTATTTT. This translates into CASSGQDGDTQYF.

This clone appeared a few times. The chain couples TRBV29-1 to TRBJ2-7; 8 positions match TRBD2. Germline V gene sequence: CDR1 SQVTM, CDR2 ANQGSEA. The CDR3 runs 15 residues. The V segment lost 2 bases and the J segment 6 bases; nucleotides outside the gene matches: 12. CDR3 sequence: CSVEKNPIRGGEQYF. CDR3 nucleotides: TGCAGCGTTGAAAAAAACCCCATACGGGGGGGCGAGCAGTACTTC.

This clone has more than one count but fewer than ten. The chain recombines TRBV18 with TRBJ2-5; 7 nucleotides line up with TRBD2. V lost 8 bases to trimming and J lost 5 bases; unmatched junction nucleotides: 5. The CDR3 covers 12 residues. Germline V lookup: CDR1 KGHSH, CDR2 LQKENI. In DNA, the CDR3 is TGTGCCAGCGCAAGCGGGGTGGAGACCCAGTACTTC. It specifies CASASGVETQYF.

Here the CDR3 DNA reads TGTGCCAGCAGCTTGGAAGGGAGGGCTGGCGGCAATCAGCCCCAGCATTTT. Translated: CASSLEGRAGGNQPQHF. This sequence joins TRBV5-6 and TRBJ1-5; D not resolved. V lost 0 bases to trimming and J lost 2 bases, with 15 bases between them. Germline-derived CDR1 and CDR2 are SGHDT and YYEEEE. The CDR3 contains 17 residues.

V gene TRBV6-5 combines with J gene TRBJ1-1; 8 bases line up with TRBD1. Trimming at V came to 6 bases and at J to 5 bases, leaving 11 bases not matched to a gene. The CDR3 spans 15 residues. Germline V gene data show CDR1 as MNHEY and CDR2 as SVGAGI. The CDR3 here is CASRLTWTGSTEAFF. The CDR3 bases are TGTGCCAGCAGGCTGACATGGACAGGGAGTACTGAAGCTTTCTTT.

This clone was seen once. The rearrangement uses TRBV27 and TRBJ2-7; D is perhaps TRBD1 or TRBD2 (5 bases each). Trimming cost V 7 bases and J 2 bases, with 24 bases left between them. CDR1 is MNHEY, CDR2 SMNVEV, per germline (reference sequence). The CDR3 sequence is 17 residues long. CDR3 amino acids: CASMPGDWYRGTYEQYF. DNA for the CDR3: TGTGCCAGCATGCCCGGGGATTGGTATAGGGGCACCTACGAGCAGTACTTC.

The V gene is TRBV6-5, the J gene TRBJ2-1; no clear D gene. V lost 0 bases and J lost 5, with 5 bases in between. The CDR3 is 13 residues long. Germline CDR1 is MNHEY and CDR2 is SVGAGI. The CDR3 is CASSYSLHNEQFF. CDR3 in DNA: TGTGCCAGCAGTTACTCCCTCCACAATGAGCAGTTCTTC.

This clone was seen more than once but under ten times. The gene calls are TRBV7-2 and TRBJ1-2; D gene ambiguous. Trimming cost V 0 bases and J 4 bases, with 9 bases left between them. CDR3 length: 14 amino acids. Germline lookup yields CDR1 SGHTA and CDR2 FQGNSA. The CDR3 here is CASSLAPDVYGYTF. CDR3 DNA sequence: TGTGCCAGCAGCTTAGCGCCTGACGTCTATGGCTACACCTTC.

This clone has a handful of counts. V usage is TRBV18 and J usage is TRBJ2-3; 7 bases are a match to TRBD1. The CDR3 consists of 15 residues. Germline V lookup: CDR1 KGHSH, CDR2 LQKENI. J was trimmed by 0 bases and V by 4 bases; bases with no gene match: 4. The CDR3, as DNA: TGTGCCAGCTCACTCCCGGGACAGAGCACAGATACGCAGTATTTT. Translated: CASSLPGQSTDTQYF.

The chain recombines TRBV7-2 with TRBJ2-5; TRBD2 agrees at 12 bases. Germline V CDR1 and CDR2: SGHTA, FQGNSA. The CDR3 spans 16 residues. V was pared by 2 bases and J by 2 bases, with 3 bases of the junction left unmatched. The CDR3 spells CASSLRGLAGQETQYF. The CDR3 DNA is TGTGCCAGCAGCTTACGCGGACTAGCGGGGCAAGAGACCCAGTACTTC.

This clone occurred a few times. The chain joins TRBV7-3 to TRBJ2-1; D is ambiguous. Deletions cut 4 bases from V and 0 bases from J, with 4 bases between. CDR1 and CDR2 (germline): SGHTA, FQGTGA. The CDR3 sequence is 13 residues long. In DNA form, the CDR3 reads TGTGCCAGCAGCTCGAACTCCTACAATGAGCAGTTCTTC. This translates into CASSSNSYNEQFF.